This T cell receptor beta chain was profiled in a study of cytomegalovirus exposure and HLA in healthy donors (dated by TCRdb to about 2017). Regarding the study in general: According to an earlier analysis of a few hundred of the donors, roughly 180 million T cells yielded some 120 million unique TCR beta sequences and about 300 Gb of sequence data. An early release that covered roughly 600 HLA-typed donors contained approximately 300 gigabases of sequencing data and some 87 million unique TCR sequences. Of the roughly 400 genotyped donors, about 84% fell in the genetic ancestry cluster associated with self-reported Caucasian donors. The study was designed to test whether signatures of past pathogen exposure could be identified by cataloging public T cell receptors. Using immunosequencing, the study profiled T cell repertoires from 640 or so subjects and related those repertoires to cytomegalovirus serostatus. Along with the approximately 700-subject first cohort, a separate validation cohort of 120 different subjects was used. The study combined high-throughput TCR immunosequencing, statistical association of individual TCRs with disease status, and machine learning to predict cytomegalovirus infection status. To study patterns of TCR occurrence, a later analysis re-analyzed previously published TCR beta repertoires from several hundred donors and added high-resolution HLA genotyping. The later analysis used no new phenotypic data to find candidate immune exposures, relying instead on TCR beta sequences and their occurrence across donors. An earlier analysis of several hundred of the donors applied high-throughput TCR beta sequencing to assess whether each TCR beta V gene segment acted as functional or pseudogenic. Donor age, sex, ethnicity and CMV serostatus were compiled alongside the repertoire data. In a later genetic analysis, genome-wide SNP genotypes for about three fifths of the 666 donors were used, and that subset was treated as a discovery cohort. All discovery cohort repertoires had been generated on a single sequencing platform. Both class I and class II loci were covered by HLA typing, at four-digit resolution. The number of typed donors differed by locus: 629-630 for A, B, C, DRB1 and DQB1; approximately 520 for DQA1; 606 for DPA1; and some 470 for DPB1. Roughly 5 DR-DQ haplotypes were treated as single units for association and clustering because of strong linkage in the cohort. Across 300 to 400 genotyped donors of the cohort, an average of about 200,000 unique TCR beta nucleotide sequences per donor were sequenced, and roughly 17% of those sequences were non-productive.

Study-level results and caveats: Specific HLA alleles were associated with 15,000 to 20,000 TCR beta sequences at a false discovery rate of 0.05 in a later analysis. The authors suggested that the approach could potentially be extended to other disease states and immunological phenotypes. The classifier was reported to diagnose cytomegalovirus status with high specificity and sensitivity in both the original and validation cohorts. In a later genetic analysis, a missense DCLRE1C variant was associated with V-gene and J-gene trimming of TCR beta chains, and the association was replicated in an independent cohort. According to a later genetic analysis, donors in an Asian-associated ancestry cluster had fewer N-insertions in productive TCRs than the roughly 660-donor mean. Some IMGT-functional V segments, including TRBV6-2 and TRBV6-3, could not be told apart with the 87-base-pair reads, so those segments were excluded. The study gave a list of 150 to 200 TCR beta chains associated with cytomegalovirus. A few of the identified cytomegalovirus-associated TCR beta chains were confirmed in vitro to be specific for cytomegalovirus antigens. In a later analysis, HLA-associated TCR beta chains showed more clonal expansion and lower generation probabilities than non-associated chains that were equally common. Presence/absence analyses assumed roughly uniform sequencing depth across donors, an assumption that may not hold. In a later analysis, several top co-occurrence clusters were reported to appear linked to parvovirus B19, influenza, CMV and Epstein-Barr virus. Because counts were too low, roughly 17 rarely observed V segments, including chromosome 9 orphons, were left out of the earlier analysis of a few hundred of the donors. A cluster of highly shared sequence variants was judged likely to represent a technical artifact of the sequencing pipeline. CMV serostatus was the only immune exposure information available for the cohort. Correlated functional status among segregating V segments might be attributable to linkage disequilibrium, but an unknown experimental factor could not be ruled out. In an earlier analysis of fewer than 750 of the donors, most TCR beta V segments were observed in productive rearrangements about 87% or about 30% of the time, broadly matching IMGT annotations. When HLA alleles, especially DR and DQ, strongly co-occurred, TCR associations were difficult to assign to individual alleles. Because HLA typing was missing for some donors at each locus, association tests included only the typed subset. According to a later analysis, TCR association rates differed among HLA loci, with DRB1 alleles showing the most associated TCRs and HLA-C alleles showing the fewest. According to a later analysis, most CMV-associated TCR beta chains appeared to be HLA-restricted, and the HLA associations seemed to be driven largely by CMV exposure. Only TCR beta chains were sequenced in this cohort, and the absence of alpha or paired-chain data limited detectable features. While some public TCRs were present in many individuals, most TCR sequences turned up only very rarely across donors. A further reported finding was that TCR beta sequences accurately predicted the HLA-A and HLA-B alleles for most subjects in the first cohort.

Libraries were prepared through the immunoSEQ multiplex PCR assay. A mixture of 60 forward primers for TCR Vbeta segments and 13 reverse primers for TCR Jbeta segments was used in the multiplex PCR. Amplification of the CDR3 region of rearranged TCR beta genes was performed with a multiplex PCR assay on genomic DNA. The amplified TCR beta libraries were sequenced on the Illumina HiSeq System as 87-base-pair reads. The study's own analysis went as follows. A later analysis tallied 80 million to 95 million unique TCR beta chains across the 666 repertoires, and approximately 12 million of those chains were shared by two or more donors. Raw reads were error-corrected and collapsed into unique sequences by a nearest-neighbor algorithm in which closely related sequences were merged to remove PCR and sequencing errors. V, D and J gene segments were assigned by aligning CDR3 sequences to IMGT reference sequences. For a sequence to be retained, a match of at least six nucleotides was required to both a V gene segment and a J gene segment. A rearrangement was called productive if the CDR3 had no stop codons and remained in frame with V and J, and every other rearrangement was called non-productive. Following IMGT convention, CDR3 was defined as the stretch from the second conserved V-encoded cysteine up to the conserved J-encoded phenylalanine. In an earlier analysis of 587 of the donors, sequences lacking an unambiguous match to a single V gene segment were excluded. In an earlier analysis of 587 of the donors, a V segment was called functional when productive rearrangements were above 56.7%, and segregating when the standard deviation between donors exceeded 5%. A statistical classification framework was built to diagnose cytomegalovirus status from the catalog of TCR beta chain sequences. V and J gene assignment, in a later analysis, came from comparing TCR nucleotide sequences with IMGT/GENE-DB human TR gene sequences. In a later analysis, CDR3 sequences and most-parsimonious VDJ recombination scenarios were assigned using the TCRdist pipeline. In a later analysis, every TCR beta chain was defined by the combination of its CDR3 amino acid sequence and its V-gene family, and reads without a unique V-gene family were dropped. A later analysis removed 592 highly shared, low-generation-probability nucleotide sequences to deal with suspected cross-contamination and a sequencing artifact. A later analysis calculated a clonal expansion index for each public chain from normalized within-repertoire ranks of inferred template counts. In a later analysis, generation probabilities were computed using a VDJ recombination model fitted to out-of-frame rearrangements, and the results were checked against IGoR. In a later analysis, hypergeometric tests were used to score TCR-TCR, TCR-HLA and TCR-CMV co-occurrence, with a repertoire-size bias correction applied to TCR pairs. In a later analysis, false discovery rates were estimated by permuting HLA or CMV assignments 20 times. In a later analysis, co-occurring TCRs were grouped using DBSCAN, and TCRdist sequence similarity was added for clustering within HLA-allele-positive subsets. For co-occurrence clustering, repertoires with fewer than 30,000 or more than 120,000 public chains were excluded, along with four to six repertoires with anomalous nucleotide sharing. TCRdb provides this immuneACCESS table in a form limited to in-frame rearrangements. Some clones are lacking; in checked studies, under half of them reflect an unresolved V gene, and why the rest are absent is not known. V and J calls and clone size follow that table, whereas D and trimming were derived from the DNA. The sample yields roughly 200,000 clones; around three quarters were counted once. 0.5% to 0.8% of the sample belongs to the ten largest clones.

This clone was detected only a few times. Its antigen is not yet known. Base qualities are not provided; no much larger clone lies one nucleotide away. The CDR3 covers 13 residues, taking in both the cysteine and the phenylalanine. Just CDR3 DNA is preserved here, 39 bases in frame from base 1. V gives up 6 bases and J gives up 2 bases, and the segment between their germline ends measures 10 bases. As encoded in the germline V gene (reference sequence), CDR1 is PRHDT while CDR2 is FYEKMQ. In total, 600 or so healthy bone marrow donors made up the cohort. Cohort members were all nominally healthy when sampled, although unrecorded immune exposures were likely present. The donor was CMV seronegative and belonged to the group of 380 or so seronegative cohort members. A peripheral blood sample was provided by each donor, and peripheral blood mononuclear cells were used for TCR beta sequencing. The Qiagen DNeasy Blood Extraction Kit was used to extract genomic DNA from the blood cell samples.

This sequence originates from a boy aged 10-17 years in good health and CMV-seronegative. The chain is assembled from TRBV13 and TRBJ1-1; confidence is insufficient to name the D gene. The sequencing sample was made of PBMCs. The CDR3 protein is CASSSPVNTEAFF. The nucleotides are TGTGCCAGCAGTTCCCCCGTAAACACTGAAGCTTTCTTT.